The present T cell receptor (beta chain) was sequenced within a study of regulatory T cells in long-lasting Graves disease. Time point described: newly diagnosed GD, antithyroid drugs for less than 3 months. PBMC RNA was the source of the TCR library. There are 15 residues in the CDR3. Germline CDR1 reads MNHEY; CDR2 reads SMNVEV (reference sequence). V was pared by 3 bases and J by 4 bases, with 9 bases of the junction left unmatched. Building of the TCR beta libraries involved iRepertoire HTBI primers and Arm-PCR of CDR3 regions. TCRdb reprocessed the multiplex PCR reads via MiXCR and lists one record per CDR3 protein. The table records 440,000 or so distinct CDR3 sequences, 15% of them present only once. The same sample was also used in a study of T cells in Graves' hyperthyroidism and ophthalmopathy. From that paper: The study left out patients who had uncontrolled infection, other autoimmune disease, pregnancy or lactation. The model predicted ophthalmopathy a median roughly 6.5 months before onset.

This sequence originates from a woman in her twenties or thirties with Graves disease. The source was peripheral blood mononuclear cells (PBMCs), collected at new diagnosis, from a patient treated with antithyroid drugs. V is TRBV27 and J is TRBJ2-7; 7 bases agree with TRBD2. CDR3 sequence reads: CASSLAPGGTYEQYF. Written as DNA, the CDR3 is TGTGCCAGCAGTTTGGCCCCGGGGGGTACGTACGAGCAGTACTTC.